This passage covers 27 T cell receptor beta chains from one sample sequenced in a study of CD8 T cells in ankylosing spondylitis. Whole-study findings and limits: A motif of under 10 highly homologous TCR beta variants was seen as apparently characteristic of ankylosing spondylitis blood.

Their cognate antigens are unknown. TCRdb called the 5' RACE reads again in MiXCR, with one record for every CDR3 protein. This sample has 100,000 to 150,000 distinct CDR3 sequences, with under 20% found just once. Input material: blood, either unsorted or a sorted T cell fraction (not recorded which). These TCRs come from a male donor with ankylosing spondylitis.

V usage is TRBV29-1 and J usage is TRBJ1-2, with a possible D match to TRBD1 (5 bases). The CDR3 runs to 15 residues. The V gene's germline CDR1 is SQVTM and CDR2 ANQGSEA. Trimming removed 6 bases from V and 5 bases from J, with 22 bases in between. In nucleotides, the CDR3 is TGCAGCGTGCCAAGACGGGGTGGGGGATCATATGGCTACACCTTC. Protein product: CSVPRRGGGSYGYTF.

This clonotype appeared many times. V gene TRBV5-1 combines with J gene TRBJ2-7, with D uncertain. V was clipped by 0 bases and J by 4 bases, with 8 bases between them. CDR3 length equals 13 residues. Germline CDR1 and CDR2: SGHRS and YFSETQ. CDR3 sequence: CASSLGLQYEQYF. Written as DNA, the CDR3 is TGCGCCAGCAGCTTGGGGCTTCAATACGAGCAGTACTTC.

The rearrangement links TRBV19 to TRBJ2-7, with TRBD1 matching over 11 bases. The germline gives CDR1 LNHDA, CDR2 SQIVND (reference sequence). This CDR3 comprises 16 residues. Losses at the gene ends were 0 bases for V and 5 bases for J; bases not matched to a gene: 6. The CDR3 DNA sequence: TGTGCCAGTAGTATAGATCTGTGGACAGGGGGCGACGAGCAGTACTTC. Its translation is CASSIDLWTGGDEQYF.

This clonotype has only a few counts. The CDR3: CASSQDGDPNYGYTF. In DNA, the CDR3 is TGTGCCAGCAGCCAAGATGGGGACCCTAACTATGGCTACACCTTC. The V and J genes are TRBV4-2 and TRBJ1-2, with a weak D call TRBD1 (5 bases). The germline CDR1 and CDR2 sequences are LGHNA and YNFKEQ. V was trimmed by 0 bases and J by 0 bases, leaving 8 bases between them. This CDR3 has 15 amino acids.

This clonotype was counted many times. V is TRBV29-1 and J is TRBJ2-1, with D perhaps being TRBD1 or TRBD2 (5 bases each). The CDR3 consists of 15 residues. V dropped 4 bases and J dropped 2 bases, with 15 bases sitting between them. CDR1 and CDR2 from the germline V gene are SQVTM and ANQGSEA. This chain's CDR3 is CSVVGLAMTYNEQFF. The CDR3 DNA reads as TGCAGCGTTGTGGGGCTAGCCATGACCTACAATGAGCAGTTCTTC.

The chain carries TRBV12-3 or TRBV12-4 and TRBJ1-2, with D unclear. The CDR3 has 13 residues. Trimming took 2 bases from V and 2 from J, leaving 6 bases between them. The CDR3 region is CASSLRINYGYTF. The CDR3 nucleotides are TGTGCCAGCAGTTTAAGGATCAACTATGGCTACACCTTC.

This clonotype appeared a few times. The chain combines TRBV27 with TRBJ2-1; 11 bases are a match to TRBD1. The CDR3 has 12 residues. Germline CDR1 is MNHEY and CDR2 is SMNVEV (reference sequence). The V and J ends lost 6 bases and 8 bases, in that order; junction bases with no gene match: 0. CDR3 region: CASRDRGHEQFF. Written as DNA, the CDR3 is TGTGCCAGCAGGGACAGGGGGCATGAGCAGTTCTTC.

The chain joins TRBV7-9 to TRBJ1-5, with D perhaps matching TRBD1 (5 bases). The CDR3 sequence is 15 residues long. From germline, CDR1 is SEHNR and CDR2 FQNEAQ (reference sequence). Trimming took off 6 bases at V and 0 bases at J, with 12 bases between the two ends. CDR3 residues: CASSWGEHSNQPQHF. CDR3 DNA sequence: TGTGCCAGCAGTTGGGGGGAACATAGCAATCAGCCCCAGCATTTT.

The gene calls are TRBV5-1 and TRBJ2-7; D not certain. The CDR3 contains 12 residues. From germline, CDR1 is SGHRS and CDR2 YFSETQ. V lost 4 bases to trimming and J lost 4 bases, with 9 bases between them. The CDR3 is CASSDGAYEQYF. The CDR3 DNA is TGCGCCAGCAGCGACGGAGCTTACGAGCAGTACTTC.

This clonotype was observed a handful of times. This chain connects TRBV28 to TRBJ2-7; D may correspond to TRBD1 or TRBD2 (5 bases each). V lost 7 bases and J lost 1, with 14 bases in between. Germline CDR1 reads MDHEN; CDR2 reads SYDVKM. The CDR3 runs to 14 residues. The CDR3 nucleotides read TGTGCCAGCATTCCCGTATGGGGGTCCTACGAGCAGTACTTC. Translating gives CASIPVWGSYEQYF.

This clonotype was seen at least ten times. CDR3 in amino acids: CSVEGSTSGNYNEQFF. CDR3 DNA sequence: TGCAGCGTTGAAGGGTCGACTAGCGGAAATTACAATGAGCAGTTCTTC. This rearrangement joins TRBV29-1 to TRBJ2-1; TRBD2 agrees at 9 bases. Unmatched junction bases numbered 8, after V lost 1 base and J lost 4 bases. The germline CDR1 and CDR2 sequences are SQVTM and ANQGSEA. The CDR3 runs to 16 residues.

The gene calls are TRBV27 and TRBJ2-7; D uncertain. CDR1 and CDR2 from the germline V gene are MNHEY and SMNVEV (reference sequence). The ends were cut back, 6 bases at V and 4 bases at J, with 7 bases in the middle. The CDR3 consists of 11 residues. This CDR3 reads CASRAGYEQYF. CDR3 in DNA: TGTGCCAGCAGGGCTGGGTACGAGCAGTACTTC.

The V and J genes are TRBV6-5 and TRBJ2-7, with a possible D match to TRBD2 (5 bases). The germline V gene has CDR1 MNHEY and CDR2 SVGAGI. V was cut by 2 bases and J by 1 base, with 9 bases left in between. The CDR3 contains 14 residues. In DNA form, the CDR3 reads TGTGCCAGCAGTTACAGGAGCGGATCCTACGAGCAGTACTTC. Residues: CASSYRSGSYEQYF.

This clonotype was detected only a few times. The chain joins TRBV12-3 or TRBV12-4 to TRBJ2-1; D unresolved. This CDR3 is built from 15 residues. V was cut by 6 bases and J by 1 base, with 13 bases left in between. The CDR3 loop is CASRPRIGSYNEQFF. The CDR3 DNA reads as TGTGCCAGCAGACCCCGTATCGGGTCCTACAATGAGCAGTTCTTC.

V gene TRBV6-1 combines with J gene TRBJ1-4; D gene uncertain. Trimming cost V 6 bases and J 8 bases, with 16 bases left between them. Germline values: CDR1 MNHNS, CDR2 SASEGT. The CDR3 loop spans 14 amino acids. The CDR3 loop reads CASRPAGLPEKLFF. The DNA for the CDR3 is TGTGCCAGCAGGCCCGCAGGTTTACCAGAAAAACTGTTTTTT.

The rearrangement joins TRBV7-2 to TRBJ1-1; D not resolved. This CDR3 is built from 15 residues. CDR1 is SGHTA and CDR2 is FQGNSA in the germline V gene. V shed 5 bases and J shed 7 bases, with 20 bases lying between them. The CDR3 DNA reads as TGTGCCAGCAGCCCCCTGGTATGGAACCTTCATGAAGCTTTCTTT. This gives the protein CASSPLVWNLHEAFF.

This clonotype has only a few counts. CDR3 loop: CASSDPRTENTGELFF. Here the CDR3 DNA reads TGTGCCAGCAGTGATCCCCGGACGGAGAACACCGGGGAGCTGTTTTTT. The chain is built from TRBV25-1 and TRBJ2-2; D unclear. The CDR3 extends over 16 amino acids. CDR1 and CDR2 from the germline V gene are MGHDK and SYGVNS. Between the trimmed V and J ends, which lost 3 bases and 1 base, there was a span of 12 bases.

This clonotype was counted only a few times. This CDR3 is CASSDSAGSAFF. Written as DNA, the CDR3 is TGTGCCAGCAGTGACTCGGCGGGCTCAGCTTTCTTT. This sequence joins TRBV6-4 and TRBJ1-1, with D unresolved. V shed 0 bases and J shed 10 bases, with 9 bases lying between them. The germline CDR1 and CDR2 sequences are MRHNA and SNTAGT. The CDR3 covers 12 residues.

This clonotype was seen a handful of times. This sequence joins TRBV7-3 and TRBJ2-3; possibly TRBD2 for D (6 bases). V was cut by 2 bases and J by 6 bases, with 15 bases left in between. The germline V gene encodes CDR1 SGHTA and CDR2 FQGTGA. The CDR3 length is 15 residues. The CDR3 reads CASSLLSGTWDTQYF. In DNA, the CDR3 is TGTGCCAGCAGCTTACTTAGCGGCACCTGGGATACGCAGTATTTT. The variable domain in full, completed from reference TRBV7-3 and TRBJ2-3, reads GAGVSQTPSNKVTEKGKYVELRCDPISGHTALYWYRQSLGQGPEFLIYFQGTGAADDSGLPNDRFFAVRPEGSVSTLKIQRTERGDSAVYLCASSLLSGTWDTQYFGPGTRLTVL.

This chain joins TRBV12-3 or TRBV12-4 and TRBJ1-1; 7 bases line up with TRBD1. CDR3 length: 13 residues. The V and J ends lost 5 bases and 8 bases, in that order; junction bases with no gene match: 8. The CDR3 coding sequence is TGTGCCAGCAGTAGAGGACAGGCAATAGAAGCTTTCTTT. Amino acids: CASSRGQAIEAFF.

This clonotype was seen a handful of times. CDR3: CASGPRDVPSPYTQYF. Written as DNA, the CDR3 is TGTGCTAGTGGTCCACGGGACGTACCATCCCCGTATACGCAGTATTTT. This sequence joins TRBV12-5 and TRBJ2-3; D is possibly TRBD1 or TRBD2 (5 bases each). CDR3 length equals 16 residues. In germline, CDR1 is LGHNT, CDR2 FRNRAP. The V end lost 5 bases, the J end lost 7 bases, and 22 bases lay between the germline ends.

There are a few counts of this clonotype. The chain employs TRBV2 and TRBJ2-7; D unclear. Germline CDR1 SNHLY, CDR2 FYNNEI. The CDR3 extends over 12 amino acids. Trimming removed 7 bases from V and 2 bases from J, with 9 bases in between. The CDR3 is CASKPAPYEQYF. The CDR3 DNA reads TGTGCCAGCAAACCGGCTCCCTACGAGCAGTACTTC.

This clonotype showed up many times. V gene TRBV20-1 combines with J gene TRBJ2-5; the match to TRBD2 covers 8 bases. The CDR3 loop spans 14 amino acids. The J segment lost 0 bases and the V segment lost 6 bases, leaving 6 bases of the junction unmatched. Germline lookup yields CDR1 DFQATT and CDR2 SNEGSKA (reference sequence). The CDR3 nucleotides read TGCAGTGCCCGGGGGGGACTAGACCAAGAGACCCAGTACTTC. This codes for CSARGGLDQETQYF.

The CDR3 region has the DNA TGTGCCAGCAGTTACTCATCAGGGAGTCAGCCCCAGCATTTT. It yields the protein CASSYSSGSQPQHF. The gene calls are TRBV6-5 and TRBJ1-5; possible D gene TRBD1, 5 bases. Germline loops: CDR1 MNHEY, CDR2 SVGAGI. V was trimmed by 0 bases and J by 6 bases, leaving 9 bases between them. CDR3 length: 14 amino acids.

The chain employs TRBV2 and TRBJ2-7; D remains unclear. The germline gives CDR1 SNHLY, CDR2 FYNNEI. V dropped 4 bases and J dropped 1 base, with 14 bases sitting between them. This CDR3 has 15 amino acids. DNA for the CDR3: TGTGCCAGCAGTGGTTTGTACAGATCTTCCTACGAGCAGTACTTC. Translating it yields CASSGLYRSSYEQYF.

The genes are TRBV7-6 and TRBJ2-7, with unresolved D. The germline gives CDR1 SGHVS, CDR2 FNYEAQ. This CDR3 has 14 residues. V was clipped by 5 bases and J by 2 bases, with 13 bases between them. The CDR3 DNA follows: TGTGCCAGCAGCCCCGGACCGCTCGCCTACGAGCAGTACTTC. Its translation: CASSPGPLAYEQYF. Full variable domain (outside the CDR3, taken from reference TRBV7-6 and TRBJ2-7): GAGVSQSPRYKVTKRGQDVALRCDPISGHVSLYWYRQALGQGPEFLTYFNYEAQQDKSGLPNDRFSAERPEGSISTLTIQRTEQRDSAMYRCASSPGPLAYEQYFGPGTRLTVT.

This chain joins TRBV27 and TRBJ1-5, with D possibly being TRBD1 (5 bases). CDR1 MNHEY and CDR2 SMNVEV come from the germline V gene (reference sequence). Trimming removed 2 bases at V and 2 bases at J, with 7 bases between. CDR3 length: 14 amino acids. CDR3 sequence reads: CASSLVGGNQPQHF. CDR3 DNA: TGTGCCAGCAGTTTAGTAGGGGGCAATCAGCCCCAGCATTTT.